A selection of T cell receptor beta chains follows, all from one sample in a study of cytotoxic CD8 clonotypes in ibrutinib-treated CLL. Only in-frame clones appear in the TCRdb table, and some are missing; sequencing was by immunoSEQ multiplex PCR. The sample includes 150,000 to 200,000 clones, more than 70% seen only once; the top ten take approximately 3%. The sample was PBMCs, taken at disease progression, from a patient treated with ibrutinib. The source of these receptors is a human donor with chronic lymphocytic leukemia. Both conserved end residues are part of each CDR3. Fields, in order: D gene, V gene, clone size, J gene, CDR3 protein, CDR3 DNA. The D gene is left open where the match is weak. Part of the rows lack a size; the others show once, few, many or a class for expanded clones.

-,TRBV30,-,TRBJ1-1,CAWSYVNTEAFF,TGTGCCTGGAGTTATGTGAACACTGAAGCTTTCTTT
-,TRBV19,-,TRBJ2-3,CASSIARTDTQYF,TGTGCCAGTAGTATAGCCCGCACAGATACGCAGTATTTT
TRBD2,TRBV11-3,-,TRBJ2-5,CASSWWEREGQETQYF,TGTGCCAGCAGCTGGTGGGAGCGGGAGGGTCAAGAGACCCAGTACTTC
-,TRBV6-5,-,TRBJ2-1,CASRADHDRNEQFF,TGTGCCAGCAGGGCGGACCATGATCGGAATGAGCAGTTCTTC
TRBD1,TRBV19,-,TRBJ2-7,CASSWDRGFSYEQYF,TGTGCCAGTAGTTGGGACAGGGGATTTTCTTACGAGCAGTACTTC
-,TRBV19,-,TRBJ2-4,CASSIDWTRAKNIQYF,TGTGCCAGTAGTATAGATTGGACTCGGGCCAAAAACATTCAGTACTTC
-,TRBV5-1,-,TRBJ1-3,CASSQQANSGNTIYF,TGCGCCAGCAGCCAACAGGCAAACTCTGGAAACACCATATATTTT
TRBD1,TRBV14,few,TRBJ1-1,CASSRQGAVSTEAFF,TGTGCCAGCAGCCGACAGGGTGCGGTGAGCACTGAAGCTTTCTTT
-,TRBV27,-,TRBJ2-1,CASSTHRVGEQFF,TGTGCCAGCAGTACTCACAGGGTTGGTGAGCAGTTCTTC
-,TRBV5-6,-,TRBJ2-7,CASSLGPGREQYF,TGTGCCAGCAGCTTGGGACCGGGTCGCGAGCAGTACTTC
-,TRBV5-1,-,TRBJ1-1,CASSARSGGPPKAFF,TGCGCCAGCAGCGCAAGAAGTGGGGGGCCGCCAAAAGCTTTCTTT
-,TRBV7-9,-,TRBJ2-5,CASSPRTRQVFQETQYF,TGTGCCAGCAGCCCACGAACTAGACAGGTTTTCCAAGAGACCCAGTACTTC
-,TRBV4-1,-,TRBJ2-1,CASSMGDTYLSNEQFF,TGCGCCAGCAGCATGGGCGACACCTACCTGTCCAATGAGCAGTTCTTC
-,TRBV29-1,-,TRBJ1-2,CSVEVWGALYGYTF,TGCAGCGTTGAGGTTTGGGGGGCTCTCTATGGCTACACCTTC
-,TRBV7-2,-,TRBJ1-1,CASSLTGKMNTEAFF,TGTGCCAGCAGCTTAACGGGAAAAATGAACACTGAAGCTTTCTTT
-,TRBV7-2,once,TRBJ2-1,CASSLGGGVNEQFF,TGTGCCAGCAGCTTAGGGGGAGGTGTAAATGAGCAGTTCTTC
TRBD1,TRBV27,-,TRBJ1-5,CASSPGTAGNQPQHF,TGTGCCAGCAGTCCCGGGACAGCGGGCAATCAGCCCCAGCATTTT
-,TRBV19,-,TRBJ2-3,CASSIRVQGTDTQYF,TGTGCCAGTAGTATAAGGGTCCAGGGGACAGATACGCAGTATTTT
-,TRBV19,-,TRBJ1-3,CASSMSSGNTIYF,TGTGCCAGTAGTATGAGCTCTGGAAACACCATATATTTT
TRBD2,TRBV11-3,-,TRBJ2-1,CASSFGLAGGLSYNEQFF,TGTGCCAGCAGCTTCGGACTAGCGGGAGGGCTATCCTACAATGAGCAGTTCTTC
TRBD2,TRBV19,-,TRBJ2-1,CASHTGTSGSHRWNEQFF,TGTGCCAGCCACACCGGGACTAGCGGGTCCCACCGCTGGAATGAGCAGTTCTTC
TRBD1,TRBV27,-,TRBJ2-1,CASSLLIGRGQGSYNEQFF,TGTGCCAGCAGTTTATTGATCGGGAGAGGACAGGGATCCTACAATGAGCAGTTCTTC
-,TRBV27,-,TRBJ1-1,CASRDATEAFF,TGTGCCAGCAGGGACGCCACTGAAGCTTTCTTT
TRBD2,TRBV2,-,TRBJ2-5,CASALAGVGETQYF,TGTGCCAGTGCACTAGCGGGAGTTGGGGAGACCCAGTACTTC
-,TRBV25-1,-,TRBJ2-2,CASSEYIQPANTGELFF,TGTGCCAGCAGTGAATATATTCAGCCGGCGAACACCGGGGAGCTGTTTTTT
TRBD1,TRBV5-1,-,TRBJ1-2,CASSGGTGGSYYGYTF,TGCGCCAGCAGCGGGGGAACAGGGGGCTCTTACTATGGCTACACCTTC
TRBD1,TRBV14,-,TRBJ1-2,CASRRGNRDRVTEGYTF,TGTGCCAGCAGGAGGGGTAATCGGGACAGGGTAACGGAGGGCTACACCTTC
-,TRBV4-1,-,TRBJ1-3,CASSQTGGTSGNTIYF,TGCGCCAGCAGCCAGACGGGCGGAACCTCTGGAAACACCATATATTTT
-,TRBV11-2,once,TRBJ2-2,CASSPHPQGATGELFF,TGTGCCAGCAGCCCCCACCCCCAGGGAGCAACCGGGGAGCTGTTTTTT
-,TRBV9,-,TRBJ2-1,CASSVTIGGWGVGRSGNEQFF,TGTGCCAGCAGCGTAACGATCGGGGGATGGGGCGTGGGTCGAAGCGGGAATGAGCAGTTCTTC
-,TRBV7-8,-,TRBJ2-7,CASSILTGVSYEQYF,TGTGCCAGCAGCATTTTGACAGGAGTAAGCTACGAGCAGTACTTC
-,TRBV7-2,-,TRBJ2-3,CASSPGIATDTQYF,TGTGCCAGCAGCCCCGGGATAGCGACAGATACGCAGTATTTT
-,TRBV15,-,TRBJ2-7,CATSRDLTAPYEQYF,TGTGCCACCAGCAGAGATCTCACTGCCCCCTACGAGCAGTACTTC
-,TRBV11-3,-,TRBJ1-3,CASSFGTPGNTIYF,TGTGCCAGCAGCTTTGGGACACCCGGAAACACCATATATTTT
-,TRBV18,-,TRBJ2-2,CASSPPGNLDLNTGELFF,TGTGCCAGCTCACCGCCGGGTAATTTGGACCTGAACACCGGGGAGCTGTTTTTT
TRBD1,TRBV19,once,TRBJ1-5,CASSISGTGAIYSNQPQHF,TGTGCCAGTAGTATCTCCGGGACAGGGGCAATCTATAGCAATCAGCCCCAGCATTTT
TRBD2,TRBV9,-,TRBJ2-3,CASSVGEGSSTDTQYF,TGTGCCAGCAGCGTAGGGGAGGGGTCTAGCACAGATACGCAGTATTTT
TRBD1,TRBV9,-,TRBJ1-3,CASSADRVSGNTIYF,TGTGCCAGCAGCGCCGACAGGGTTTCTGGAAACACCATATATTTT
TRBD2,TRBV4-3,-,TRBJ2-2,CASSRAEREGPGTGELFF,TGCGCCAGCAGCCGGGCGGAGCGGGAGGGCCCTGGCACCGGGGAGCTGTTTTTT
-,TRBV6-6,-,TRBJ1-5,CASSYSEVSNQPQHF,TGTGCCAGCAGTTACTCAGAGGTTAGCAATCAGCCCCAGCATTTT